Below, one TCR beta chain is given with its context. The antigen is not known. This entry is derived from a study of immune cell composition in non-small cell lung cancer. Study-wide findings and caveats: It was not proven that tumour-reactive clones equal dominant tumour-associated clones.

V gave up 3 bases and J gave up 6 bases; unmatched junction bases: 1. Germline values: CDR1 ENHRY, CDR2 SYGVKD. This CDR3 contains 14 residues. Profiling relied on immunoSEQ multiplex PCR, and the TCRdb table lists in-frame clones only, not all of them. The data contain over a thousand clones, approximately 69% of them singletons. The sequenced sample was lung tumor tissue. The genes are TRBV10-3 and TRBJ1-6; TRBD1 aligns across 8 bases. The origin of this receptor is a human donor with non-small cell lung cancer. CDR3 in DNA: TGTGCCATCAGTGAACAGGGGGGTAATTCACCCCTCCACTTT. It yields the protein CAISEQGGNSPLHF.